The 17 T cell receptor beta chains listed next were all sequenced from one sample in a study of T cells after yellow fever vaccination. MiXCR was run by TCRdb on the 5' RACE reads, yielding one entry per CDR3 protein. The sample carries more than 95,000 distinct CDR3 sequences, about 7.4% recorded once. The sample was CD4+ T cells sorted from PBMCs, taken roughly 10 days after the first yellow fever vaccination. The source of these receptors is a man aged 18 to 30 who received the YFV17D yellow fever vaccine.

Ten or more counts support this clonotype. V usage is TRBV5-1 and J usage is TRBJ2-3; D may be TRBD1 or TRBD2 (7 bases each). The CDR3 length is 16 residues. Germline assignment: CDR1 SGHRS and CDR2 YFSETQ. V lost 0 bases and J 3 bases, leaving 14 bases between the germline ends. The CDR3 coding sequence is TGCGCCAGCAGCTTGGGGGAGGGGGCCTGGACAGATACGCAGTATTTT. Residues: CASSLGEGAWTDTQYF.

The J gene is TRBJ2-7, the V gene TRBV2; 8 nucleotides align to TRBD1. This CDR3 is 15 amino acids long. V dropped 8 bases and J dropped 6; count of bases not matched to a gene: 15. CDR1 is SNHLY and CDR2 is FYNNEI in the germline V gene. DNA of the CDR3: TGTGCCAGCGCCCGGCCCCCGCAGGGGGCCGGCGAGCAGTACGTC. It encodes CASARPPQGAGEQYV.

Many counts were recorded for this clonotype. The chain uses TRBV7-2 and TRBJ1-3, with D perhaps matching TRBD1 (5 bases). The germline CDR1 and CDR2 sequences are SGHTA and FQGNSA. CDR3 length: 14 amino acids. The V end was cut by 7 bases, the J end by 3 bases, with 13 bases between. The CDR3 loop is CASNPGGVGNTIYF. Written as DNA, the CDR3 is TGTGCCAGCAACCCGGGGGGGGTTGGAAACACCATATATTTT.

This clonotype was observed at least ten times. The CDR3 region is CASSRDLRETQYF. The CDR3 bases are TGCGCCAGCAGCCGGGACCTGAGAGAGACCCAGTACTTC. The V gene is TRBV5-1, the J gene TRBJ2-5; D is tentatively TRBD1 or TRBD2 (5 bases each). The CDR3 runs to 13 residues. V gave up 4 bases and J gave up 4 bases, with 11 bases separating them. Germline V CDR1 and CDR2: SGHRS, YFSETQ.

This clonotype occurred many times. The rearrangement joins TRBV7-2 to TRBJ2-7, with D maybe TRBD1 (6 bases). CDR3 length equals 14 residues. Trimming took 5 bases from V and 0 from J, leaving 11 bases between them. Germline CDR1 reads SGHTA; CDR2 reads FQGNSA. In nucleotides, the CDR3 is TGTGCCAGCAGCCTAGGACAGTCCTCCTACGAGCAGTACTTC. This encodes CASSLGQSSYEQYF.

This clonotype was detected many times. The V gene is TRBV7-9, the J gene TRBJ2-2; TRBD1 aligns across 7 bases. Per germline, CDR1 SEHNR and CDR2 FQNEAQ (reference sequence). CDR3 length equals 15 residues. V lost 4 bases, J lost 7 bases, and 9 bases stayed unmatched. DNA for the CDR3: TGTGCCAGCAGCTCTACAGGGGAAGTTATCGGGGAGCTGTTTTTT. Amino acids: CASSSTGEVIGELFF.

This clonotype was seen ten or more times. The DNA of the CDR3 is TGCAGCGTTAGGGCCAGGGGGGAATACAATGAGCAGTTCTTC. Protein sequence: CSVRARGEYNEQFF. The J gene is TRBJ2-1, the V gene TRBV29-1; D possibly corresponds to TRBD1 (7 bases). Germline V gene lookup returns CDR1 SQVTM and CDR2 ANQGSEA. This CDR3 region has 14 residues. V was cut by 5 bases and J by 4 bases, with 15 bases left in between.

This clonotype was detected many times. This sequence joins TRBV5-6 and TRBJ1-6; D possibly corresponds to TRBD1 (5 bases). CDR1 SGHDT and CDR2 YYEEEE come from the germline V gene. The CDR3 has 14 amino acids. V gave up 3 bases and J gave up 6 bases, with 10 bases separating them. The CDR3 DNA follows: TGTGCCAGCAGCTCCGGGACGTTTAATTCACCCCTCCACTTT. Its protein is CASSSGTFNSPLHF.

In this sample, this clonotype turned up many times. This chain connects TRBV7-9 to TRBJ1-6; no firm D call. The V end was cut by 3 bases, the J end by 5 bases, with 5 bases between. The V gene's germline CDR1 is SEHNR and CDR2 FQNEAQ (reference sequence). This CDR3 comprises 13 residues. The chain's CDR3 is CASSFFDNSPLHF. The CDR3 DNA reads TGTGCCAGCAGCTTTTTCGATAATTCACCCCTCCACTTT.

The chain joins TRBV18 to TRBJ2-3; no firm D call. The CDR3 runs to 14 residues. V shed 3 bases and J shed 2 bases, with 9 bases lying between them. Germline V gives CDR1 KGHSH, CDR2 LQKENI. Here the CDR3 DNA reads TGTGCCAGCTCACCCCCTATTCCCACAGATACGCAGTATTTT. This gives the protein CASSPPIPTDTQYF. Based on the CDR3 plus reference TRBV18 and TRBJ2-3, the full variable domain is NAGVMQNPRHLVRRRGQEARLRCSPMKGHSHVYWYRQLPEEGLKFMVYLQKENIIDESGMPKERFSAEFPKEGPSILRIQQVVRGDSAAYFCASSPPIPTDTQYFGPGTRLTVL.

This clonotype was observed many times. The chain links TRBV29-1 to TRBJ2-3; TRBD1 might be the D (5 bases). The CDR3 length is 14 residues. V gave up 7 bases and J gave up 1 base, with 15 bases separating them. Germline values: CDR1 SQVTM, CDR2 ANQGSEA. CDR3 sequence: CSADQGAGTDTQYF. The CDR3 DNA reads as TGCAGCGCCGACCAAGGGGCCGGCACAGATACGCAGTATTTT.

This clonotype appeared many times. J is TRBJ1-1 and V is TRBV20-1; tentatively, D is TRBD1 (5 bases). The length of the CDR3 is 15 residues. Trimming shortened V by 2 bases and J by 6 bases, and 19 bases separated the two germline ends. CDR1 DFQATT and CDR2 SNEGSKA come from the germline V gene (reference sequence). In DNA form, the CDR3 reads TGCAGTGCTAGACCCCCCGTTACAGGAGGGTCTGAAGCTTTCTTT. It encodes CSARPPVTGGSEAFF.

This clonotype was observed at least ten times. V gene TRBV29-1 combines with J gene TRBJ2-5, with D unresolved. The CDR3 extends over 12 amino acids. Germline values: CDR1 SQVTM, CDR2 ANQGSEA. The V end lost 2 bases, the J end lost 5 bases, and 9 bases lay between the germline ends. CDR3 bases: TGCAGCGTTGAAAGGGTCGGGGAGACCCAGTACTTC. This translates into CSVERVGETQYF.

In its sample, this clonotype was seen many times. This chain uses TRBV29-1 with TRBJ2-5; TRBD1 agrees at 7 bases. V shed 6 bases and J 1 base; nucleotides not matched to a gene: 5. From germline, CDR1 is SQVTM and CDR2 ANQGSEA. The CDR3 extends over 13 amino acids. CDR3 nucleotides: TGCAGCGTGGCCCGGACAGGCCAAGAGACCCAGTACTTC. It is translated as CSVARTGQETQYF. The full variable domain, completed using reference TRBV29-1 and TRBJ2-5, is SAVISQKPSRDICQRGTSLTIQCQVDSQVTMMFWYRQQPGQSLTLIATANQGSEATYESGFVIDKFPISRPNLTFSTLTVSNMSPEDSSIYLCSVARTGQETQYFGPGTRLLVL.

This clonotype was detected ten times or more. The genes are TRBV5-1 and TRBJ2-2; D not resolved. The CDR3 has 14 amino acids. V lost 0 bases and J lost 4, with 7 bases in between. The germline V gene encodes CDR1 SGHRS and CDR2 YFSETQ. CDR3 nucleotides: TGCGCCAGCAGCTTGGTTCCGGGCACCGGGGAGCTGTTTTTT. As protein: CASSLVPGTGELFF.

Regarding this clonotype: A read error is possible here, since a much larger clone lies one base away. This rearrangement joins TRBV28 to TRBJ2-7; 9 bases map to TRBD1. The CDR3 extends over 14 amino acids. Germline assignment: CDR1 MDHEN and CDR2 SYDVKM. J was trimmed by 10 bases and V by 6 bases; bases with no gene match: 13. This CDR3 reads CASSTIRDRVDQYV. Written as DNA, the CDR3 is TGTGCCAGCAGCACAATCCGGGACAGGGTCGACCAGTACGTC.

The CDR3 here is CAIKGTLLGTEAFF. The DNA of the CDR3 is TGTGCCATCAAAGGGACACTCCTCGGCACTGAAGCTTTCTTT. The chain joins TRBV10-3 to TRBJ1-1, with a weak D call TRBD1 (6 bases). There are 14 residues in the CDR3. V gave up 7 bases and J gave up 4 bases, with 16 bases separating them. The germline V gene encodes CDR1 ENHRY and CDR2 SYGVKD.